This TCR beta chain was retrieved from a study of T-cell reconstitution after alpha-beta-depleted transplantation in children. Findings and limits, study-wide: Hyperexpanded clones declined; after one year, newly produced T cells mostly supplied diversity.

This CDR3 region has 12 residues. Trimming shortened V by 3 bases and J by 4 bases, and 6 bases separated the two germline ends. CDR1 and CDR2 from the germline V gene are DFQATT and SNEGSKA (reference sequence). At least ten counts were recorded for this clonotype. The antigen is not known. Researchers prepared the TCRbeta library using unique molecular identifiers, the study reports. MiXCR was run by TCRdb on the PCR reads, yielding one entry per CDR3 protein. This table holds around 52,000 distinct CDR3 sequences, around 5.9% found once. This sequence was found in a female patient aged 2-9 years who had a stem cell transplant for aplastic anemia, so the T cells may come from the graft donor. The chain is built from TRBV20-1 and TRBJ2-2; no clear D. Sample: PBMCs, mostly from graft donor cells, taken 60 days after TCRalphabeta/CD19-depleted stem cell transplant. The CDR3, as DNA: TGCAGTGCTAGCCGAGTCACCGGGGAGCTGTTTTTT. It specifies CSASRVTGELFF.